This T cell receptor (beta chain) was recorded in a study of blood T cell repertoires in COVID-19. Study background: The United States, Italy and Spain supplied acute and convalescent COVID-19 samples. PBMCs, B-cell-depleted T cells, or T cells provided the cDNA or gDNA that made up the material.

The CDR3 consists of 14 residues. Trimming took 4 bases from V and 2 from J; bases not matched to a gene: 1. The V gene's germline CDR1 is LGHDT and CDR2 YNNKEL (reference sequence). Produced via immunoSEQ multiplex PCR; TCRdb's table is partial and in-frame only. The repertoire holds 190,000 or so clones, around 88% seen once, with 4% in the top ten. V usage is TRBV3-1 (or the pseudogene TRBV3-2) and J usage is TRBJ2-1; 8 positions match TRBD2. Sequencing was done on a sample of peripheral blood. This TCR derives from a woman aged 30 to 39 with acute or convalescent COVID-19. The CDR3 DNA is TGTGCCAGCAGCCGAGCGGGAGCCTACAATGAGCAGTTCTTC. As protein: CASSRAGAYNEQFF.